The 24 T cell receptor beta chains below come from one sample, sequenced in a study of T cell responses to AZD1222 COVID-19 vaccine. The method was immunoSEQ multiplex PCR; TCRdb's version includes in-frame clones alone and lacks a portion of them. This table holds 140,000 or so clones, about 90% found once. The sequencing here drew on peripheral blood, taken 28 days after the second dose of the MenACWY control vaccine. The receptor set was obtained from an adult who received the MenACWY meningococcal vaccine as a control.

The rearrangement links TRBV12-3 or TRBV12-4 to TRBJ2-5; D call uncertain. The V gene lost 8 bases and the J gene lost 2 bases, with 9 bases spanning the gap. There are 12 residues in the CDR3. The CDR3 nucleotides are TGTGCCAGCTGTGTGATACAAGAGACCCAGTACTTC. This translates into CASCVIQETQYF.

CDR3 coding DNA: TGTGCCAGCTCCGGACCGGGGGCCCAAGAGACCCAGTACTTC. Protein product: CASSGPGAQETQYF. V is TRBV5-4 and J is TRBJ2-5; tentatively, D is TRBD1 or TRBD2 (6 bases each). V shed 7 bases and J shed 1 base, with 14 bases lying between them. This CDR3 region has 14 residues. CDR1 and CDR2 from the germline V gene are SGHNT and YYREEE (reference sequence).

V usage is TRBV2 and J usage is TRBJ2-7; D unclear. Looked up from germline, CDR1 is SNHLY and CDR2 is FYNNEI. V was trimmed by 4 bases and J by 0 bases, leaving 4 bases between them. This CDR3 contains 12 residues. The CDR3 DNA follows: TGTGCCAGCAGTGGTGCCTCCTACGAGCAGTACTTC. Encoded protein: CASSGASYEQYF.

This clone was recorded once. The V and J genes are TRBV6-2 or TRBV6-3 and TRBJ2-3; TRBD2 might be the D (5 bases). The ends were cut back, 4 bases at V and 1 base at J, with 12 bases in the middle. Germline CDR1 reads MNHEY; CDR2 reads SVGEGT. The CDR3 has 15 residues. The CDR3 here is CASSSWGDRTDTQYF. The CDR3 DNA follows: TGTGCCAGCAGTTCCTGGGGAGACCGCACAGATACGCAGTATTTT.

This rearrangement joins TRBV27 to TRBJ1-4, with 9 positions matching TRBD1. The CDR3 consists of 14 residues. Germline V gene lookup returns CDR1 MNHEY and CDR2 SMNVEV (reference sequence). V gave up 2 bases and J gave up 8 bases; unmatched junction bases: 3. The CDR3 DNA sequence: TGTGCCAGCAGTTTAGCGGGGACAGGGGAAAAACTGTTTTTT. Residues: CASSLAGTGEKLFF.

The chain recombines TRBV5-5 with TRBJ2-2, with TRBD1 matching 7 bases. The V and J ends lost 6 bases and 4 bases, in that order; junction bases with no gene match: 9. This CDR3 contains 15 residues. Germline V lookup: CDR1 SGHKS, CDR2 YYEKEE (reference sequence). The CDR3, as DNA: TGTGCCAGCAACATAGGGGGCTTGGGCACCGGGGAGCTGTTTTTT. Translating it yields CASNIGGLGTGELFF.

Turning to this clone: An end of the junction does not agree with germline; a read error may underlie this. The V and J genes are TRBV3-1 (or the pseudogene TRBV3-2) and TRBJ2-1, with no clear D. In germline, CDR1 is LGHDT, CDR2 YNNKEL (reference sequence). This CDR3 has 13 amino acids. CDR3 sequence (DNA): TGTGCCAGCAGCGAAGACATGGGGAATGAGCAGTTCTTC. This codes for CASSEDMGNEQFF.

CDR3 nucleotides: TGTGCCAGCAGTATGTCAGGGAAAGAGACCCAGTACTTC. Protein: CASSMSGKETQYF. The chain carries TRBV6-5 and TRBJ2-5; maybe TRBD1 (5 bases). This CDR3 contains 13 residues. V was clipped by 5 bases and J by 3 bases, with 10 bases between them. In germline, CDR1 is MNHEY, CDR2 SVGAGI.

The chain employs TRBV10-3 and TRBJ1-5; perhaps TRBD1 as D (6 bases). CDR3 length equals 14 residues. CDR1 and CDR2 (germline): ENHRY, SYGVKD. The V gene lost 6 bases and the J gene lost 2 bases, with 11 bases spanning the gap. This chain's CDR3 is CAISGGQGNQPQHF. For the CDR3, the DNA is TGTGCCATCAGCGGGGGGCAGGGCAATCAGCCCCAGCATTTT.

The chain is built from TRBV10-3 and TRBJ1-2, with unresolved D. There are 13 residues in the CDR3. CDR1 is ENHRY and CDR2 is SYGVKD in the germline V gene. V was trimmed by 2 bases and J by 1 base, leaving 5 bases between them. The CDR3 DNA follows: TGTGCCATCAGTGAGGCGGGTAACTATGGCTACACCTTC. Translating it yields CAISEAGNYGYTF.

V and J are TRBV7-3 and TRBJ1-1, with 9 bases matching TRBD1. J was trimmed by 4 bases and V by 3 bases; bases with no gene match: 18. This CDR3 has 19 amino acids. Per germline, CDR1 SGHTA and CDR2 FQGTGA. CDR3 coding DNA: TGTGCCAGCAGCTTTGGGTTCTCGACAGGGGGTTTTGGGAGCACTGAAGCTTTCTTT. Translating it yields CASSFGFSTGGFGSTEAFF.

As regards this clone: Other DNA sequences from this sample encode an identical CDR3 as well. The chain carries TRBV6-5 and TRBJ1-1; D is perhaps TRBD1 (5 bases). The germline V gene encodes CDR1 MNHEY and CDR2 SVGAGI. The CDR3 extends over 16 amino acids. V dropped 2 bases and J dropped 4 bases, with 17 bases sitting between them. For the CDR3, the DNA is TGTGCCAGCAGTTACCTGCGATCCGGGGGGAGCACTGAAGCTTTCTTT. Translation: CASSYLRSGGSTEAFF.

The J gene is TRBJ2-2, the V gene TRBV1; TRBD2 is the table's D call and was not checked against the DNA. TRBV1 is recorded as a pseudogene. The length of the CDR3 is 16 residues. The CDR3 reads CTSSLLCGGTAGELFF. The CDR3 DNA sequence: TGCACCAGCAGCCTCTTATGCGGGGGAACGGCCGGGGAGCTGTTTTTT.

The chain recombines TRBV28 with TRBJ1-1; D is perhaps TRBD1 (5 bases). From germline, CDR1 is MDHEN and CDR2 SYDVKM. The CDR3 runs to 16 residues. V lost 5 bases, J lost 3 bases, and 19 bases lay in between. The CDR3 DNA is TGTGCCAGCAGTCGCGGGAGGGGCAGGTCGTACACTGAAGCTTTCTTT. It codes for CASSRGRGRSYTEAFF.

This CDR3 reads CATSPGSTVSGNTIYF. The CDR3 DNA reads TGTGCCACCAGCCCCGGGTCGACAGTTTCTGGAAACACCATATATTTT. The chain links TRBV15 to TRBJ1-3, with a tentative D call TRBD1 (5 bases). Germline CDR1 is LNHNV and CDR2 is YYDKDF (reference sequence). The CDR3 sequence is 16 residues long. V was clipped by 5 bases and J by 1 base, with 15 bases between them.

The chain joins TRBV27 to TRBJ2-2, with D tentatively TRBD2 (5 bases). Between the trimmed V and J ends, which lost 5 bases and 1 base, there was a span of 17 bases. CDR1 is MNHEY, CDR2 SMNVEV, per germline (reference sequence). CDR3 length: 17 residues. CDR3 nucleotides: TGTGCCAGCAGTCGCCCGGTGGACTCACAGAACACCGGGGAGCTGTTTTTT. The encoded protein is CASSRPVDSQNTGELFF.

The V call is TRBV14, the J call TRBJ2-1; TRBD1 matches 9 bases. The J segment lost 7 bases and the V segment lost 4 bases, leaving 11 bases of the junction unmatched. From germline, CDR1 is SGHDN and CDR2 FVKESK. The CDR3 contains 16 residues. Written as DNA, the CDR3 is TGTGCCAGCAGCCCGTGGGACAGGGAGTACAAGAATGAGCAGTTCTTC. Its protein is CASSPWDREYKNEQFF. Using reference TRBV14 and TRBJ2-1 for the parts outside the CDR3, the full variable domain is EAGVTQFPSHSVIEKGQTVTLRCDPISGHDNLYWYRRVMGKEIKFLLHFVKESKQDESGMPNNRFLAERTGGTYSTLKVQPAELEDSGVYFCASSPWDREYKNEQFFGPGTRLTVL.

This rearrangement joins TRBV4-3 to TRBJ2-7; no clear D. Germline V gene data show CDR1 as LGHNA and CDR2 as YSLEER. CDR3 length: 16 residues. Trimming removed 0 bases at V and 5 bases at J, with 17 bases between. Written as DNA, the CDR3 is TGCGCCAGCAGCCAAGATCTCCTGTCCCCCGAGGACGAGCAGTACTTC. Amino acids: CASSQDLLSPEDEQYF.

J is TRBJ2-7 and V is TRBV12-3 or TRBV12-4; D remains ambiguous. The V end was cut by 6 bases, the J end by 4 bases, with 7 bases between. The CDR3 covers 11 residues. CDR3 amino acids: CASRGQYEQYF. CDR3 coding DNA: TGTGCCAGCAGGGGTCAGTACGAGCAGTACTTC.

The chain recombines TRBV29-1 with TRBJ1-1; D unresolved. The CDR3 sequence is 11 residues long. V was shortened by 5 bases and J by 1 base, with 5 bases between the two germline ends. Germline V gene lookup returns CDR1 SQVTM and CDR2 ANQGSEA. The CDR3 here is CSVLRNTEAFF. DNA of the CDR3: TGCAGCGTTCTAAGGAACACTGAAGCTTTCTTT.

The rearrangement links TRBV7-3 to TRBJ2-2; the D gene is possibly TRBD2 (5 bases). V lost 2 bases to trimming and J lost 1 base, with 5 bases between them. The CDR3 contains 14 residues. Germline-derived CDR1 and CDR2 are SGHTA and FQGTGA. The CDR3 loop is CASSLAGNTGELFF. The CDR3 DNA reads as TGTGCCAGCAGCTTAGCGGGGAACACCGGGGAGCTGTTTTTT.

V gene TRBV2 combines with J gene TRBJ1-1; the D is unclear. The germline V gene encodes CDR1 SNHLY and CDR2 FYNNEI. There are 14 residues in the CDR3. The ends were cut back, 4 bases at V and 0 bases at J, with 9 bases in the middle. The CDR3 region is CASSVQAMNTEAFF. As DNA, the CDR3 is TGTGCCAGCAGTGTTCAGGCGATGAACACTGAAGCTTTCTTT.

The chain carries TRBV7-8 and TRBJ1-6, with D hard to call. The CDR3 covers 14 residues. V dropped 3 bases and J dropped 5 bases, with 8 bases sitting between them. Germline V CDR1 and CDR2: SGHVS, FQNEAQ. CDR3 region: CASSFRENNSPLHF. The CDR3 nucleotides read TGTGCCAGCAGCTTCCGGGAAAATAATTCACCCCTCCACTTT.

The V and J genes are TRBV28 and TRBJ2-5; no firm D call. Germline-derived CDR1 and CDR2 are MDHEN and SYDVKM. CDR3 size: 15 residues. V lost 5 bases, J lost 2 bases, and 15 bases lay in between. CDR3 DNA sequence: TGTGCCAGCAGTCCGACCGGCCCCCTTCAAGAGACCCAGTACTTC. Translated: CASSPTGPLQETQYF.